The 25 T cell receptor beta chains below come from one sample, sequenced in a study of cytomegalovirus exposure and HLA in healthy donors (dated by TCRdb to the late 2010s). Libraries were prepared through the immunoSEQ multiplex PCR assay. A mixture of 60 forward primers for TCR Vbeta segments and 13 reverse primers for TCR Jbeta segments was used in the multiplex PCR. TCRdb's version of the immuneACCESS table is confined to in-frame rearrangements and falls short of the full clone set. An unresolved V gene accounts for under half of the shortfall where checked; the remainder is of unknown origin. The sample table includes about 200,000 clones. Almost 6.5% of the sample is in the top ten clones. The specimen was PBMCs. These receptors all come from a man aged 30-40 years in good health and CMV-seronegative.

The rearrangement joins TRBV11-2 to TRBJ2-5; TRBD1 aligns across 7 bases. The trim removed 5 bases at V and 5 bases at J, leaving 14 bases unmatched. The CDR3 is 16 residues long. The germline CDR1 and CDR2 sequences are SGHAT and FQNNGV. CDR3 DNA: TGTGCCAGCAGCGCCCGACAGGGAAATACTGGGGAGACCCAGTACTTC. Amino acids: CASSARQGNTGETQYF.

The chain joins TRBV7-8 to TRBJ2-5; D is possibly TRBD1 (5 bases). Trimming cost V 2 bases and J 4 bases, with 11 bases left between them. The germline V gene has CDR1 SGHVS and CDR2 FQNEAQ. This CDR3 region has 14 residues. The CDR3 region has the DNA TGTGCCAGCAGCTTACAGGGTCTGCGAGAGACCCAGTACTTC. This codes for CASSLQGLRETQYF.

The rearrangement joins TRBV18 to TRBJ1-1; maybe TRBD1 (5 bases). Germline CDR1 KGHSH, CDR2 LQKENI. The CDR3 length is 13 residues. V lost 3 bases and J lost 4, with 9 bases in between. CDR3 protein: CASSPGGVTEAFF. CDR3 in DNA: TGTGCCAGCTCACCCGGGGGTGTCACTGAAGCTTTCTTT.

V gene TRBV18 combines with J gene TRBJ2-3, with 8 bases matching TRBD1. This CDR3 region has 16 residues. The germline V gene has CDR1 KGHSH and CDR2 LQKENI. J lost 8 bases, V lost 2 bases, and 12 bases had no gene match. The CDR3 nucleotides are TGTGCCAGCTCACCAATGGGGGACAGGACGACGCTTACGCAGTATTTT. Translated, it gives CASSPMGDRTTLTQYF.

The genes are TRBV4-1 and TRBJ2-1; 11 bases align to TRBD2. This CDR3 comprises 18 residues. V gave up 0 bases and J gave up 6 bases; unmatched junction bases: 10. Germline loops: CDR1 MGHRA, CDR2 YSYEKL. The CDR3 bases are TGCGCCAGCAGCCAAGAGTATCAACTAGCGGGAGTCCCCAATGAGCAGTTCTTC. Translating it yields CASSQEYQLAGVPNEQFF.

The chain links TRBV4-2 to TRBJ2-4, with 9 bases matching TRBD1. The CDR3 covers 14 residues. Per the germline V gene, CDR1 is LGHNA and CDR2 is YNFKEQ. The trim removed 3 bases at V and 4 bases at J, leaving 1 base unmatched. The CDR3 sequence is CASSQGQGKNIQYF. Written as DNA, the CDR3 is TGTGCCAGCAGCCAGGGACAGGGTAAAAACATTCAGTACTTC.

The gene calls are TRBV27 and TRBJ2-3; D is unresolved. Germline lookup yields CDR1 MNHEY and CDR2 SMNVEV (reference sequence). The CDR3 covers 14 residues. V lost 0 bases to trimming and J lost 3 bases, with 7 bases between them. CDR3 residues: CASSLSGNTDTQYF. The DNA for the CDR3 is TGTGCCAGCAGTTTATCGGGCAATACAGATACGCAGTATTTT.

V and J are TRBV2 and TRBJ1-5; weak D call: TRBD1 (6 bases). Trimming shortened V by 6 bases and J by 4 bases, and 10 bases separated the two germline ends. The length of the CDR3 is 13 residues. Looked up from germline, CDR1 is SNHLY and CDR2 is FYNNEI. CDR3 sequence (DNA): TGTGCCAGCAGACTGGACAGAAATCAGCCCCAGCATTTT. It specifies CASRLDRNQPQHF.

This chain links TRBV19 with TRBJ1-1; D not resolved. Between the trimmed V and J ends, which lost 1 base and 1 base, there was a span of 10 bases. Germline V gene sequence: CDR1 LNHDA, CDR2 SQIVND (reference sequence). This CDR3 is built from 15 residues. Here the CDR3 reads CASSIGPVANTEAFF. DNA for the CDR3: TGTGCCAGTAGTATAGGCCCGGTAGCGAACACTGAAGCTTTCTTT.

The chain uses TRBV2 and TRBJ2-2; 7 nucleotides line up with TRBD2. The CDR3 length is 16 residues. Germline-derived CDR1 and CDR2 are SNHLY and FYNNEI. Trimming removed 2 bases from V and 4 bases from J; junction bases left unmatched: 7. CDR3 coding DNA: TGTGCCAGCAGTGAAATGGCGGGAGTGGGCACCGGGGAGCTGTTTTTT. This encodes CASSEMAGVGTGELFF.

The chain couples TRBV18 to TRBJ2-7; D is perhaps TRBD1 (6 bases). V lost 4 bases and J lost 0, with 10 bases in between. Germline loops: CDR1 KGHSH, CDR2 LQKENI. The CDR3 is made up of 14 amino acids. The CDR3 loop is CASSRDTNSYEQYF. For the CDR3, the DNA is TGTGCCAGCTCACGGGACACGAACTCCTACGAGCAGTACTTC.

The gene calls are TRBV10-2 and TRBJ2-7; D is possibly TRBD2 (5 bases). The CDR3 consists of 13 residues. Looked up from germline, CDR1 is WSHSY and CDR2 is SAAADI. Trimming shortened V by 7 bases and J by 1 base, and 11 bases separated the two germline ends. The DNA of the CDR3 is TGCGCCAGCACAAAAGCGGAGTCCTACGAGCAGTACTTC. This sequence encodes CASTKAESYEQYF.

J is TRBJ2-3 and V is TRBV19; 10 nucleotides line up with TRBD2. The CDR3 consists of 13 residues. V lost 10 bases and J lost 3; bases outside the gene matches: 4. The germline gives CDR1 LNHDA, CDR2 SQIVND (reference sequence). The CDR3 here is CATKREGTDTQYF. CDR3 in DNA: TGTGCCACCAAGCGGGAGGGGACAGATACGCAGTATTTT. Full variable domain (missing parts from reference TRBV19 and TRBJ2-3): DGGITQSPKYLFRKEGQNVTLSCEQNLNHDAMYWYRQDPGQGLRLIYYSQIVNDFQKGDIAEGYSVSREKKESFPLTVTSAQKNPTAFYLCATKREGTDTQYFGPGTRLTVL.

The chain employs TRBV11-3 and TRBJ2-7; 8 nucleotides line up with TRBD2. CDR3 size: 15 residues. Germline assignment: CDR1 SGHNT and CDR2 YENEEA. Trimming cost V 5 bases and J 0 bases; bases outside gene matches: 6. The CDR3 protein is CASSQVAGSSYEQYF. CDR3 coding DNA: TGTGCCAGCAGCCAAGTAGCGGGGAGCTCCTACGAGCAGTACTTC.

The chain couples TRBV19 to TRBJ2-2; tentatively, D is TRBD1 (5 bases). V was cut by 1 base and J by 3 bases, with 15 bases left in between. Germline CDR1 LNHDA, CDR2 SQIVND (reference sequence). There are 17 residues in the CDR3. In DNA, the CDR3 is TGTGCCAGTAGTATAGGTAGGGGCGCCCGGGACACCGGGGAGCTGTTTTTT. Translated: CASSIGRGARDTGELFF.

The chain recombines TRBV18 with TRBJ2-7; a weak D match, TRBD1 (6 bases). V was trimmed by 3 bases and J by 5 bases, leaving 20 bases between them. Per germline, CDR1 KGHSH and CDR2 LQKENI. This CDR3 region has 16 residues. The CDR3 here is CASSPPVGAGEHEQYF. The CDR3 coding sequence is TGTGCCAGCTCACCTCCGGTCGGGGCAGGGGAACACGAGCAGTACTTC.

This chain connects TRBV2 to TRBJ2-5; 11 bases match TRBD1. CDR1 SNHLY and CDR2 FYNNEI come from the germline V gene. This CDR3 spans 11 amino acids. The V segment lost 6 bases and the J segment 14 bases; nucleotides outside the gene matches: 5. In DNA, the CDR3 is TGTGCCAGCAGAGAGGACAGGGGGCGATACTTC. Its translation is CASREDRGRYF.

The V and J genes are TRBV9 and TRBJ2-5; 9 nucleotides agree with TRBD2. CDR3 size: 17 residues. Germline V gene sequence: CDR1 SGDLS, CDR2 YYNGEE. Losses at the gene ends were 4 bases for V and 0 bases for J; bases not matched to a gene: 10. The CDR3 DNA follows: TGTGCCAGCAGCCCCGCGGGTAGCGGGAGCAACCAAGAGACCCAGTACTTC. Protein product: CASSPAGSGSNQETQYF.

This chain links TRBV7-2 with TRBJ1-3; D unresolved. V was clipped by 5 bases and J by 0 bases, with 17 bases between them. CDR3 length equals 17 residues. Per germline, CDR1 SGHTA and CDR2 FQGNSA. CDR3 protein: CASSPFAGVHSGNTIYF. In DNA, the CDR3 is TGTGCCAGCAGCCCCTTCGCAGGCGTTCACTCTGGAAACACCATATATTTT.

The chain links TRBV10-3 to TRBJ2-3; D may be TRBD1 (6 bases). The CDR3 is 15 residues long. CDR1 and CDR2 from the germline V gene are ENHRY and SYGVKD. V lost 5 bases, J lost 6 bases, and 18 bases lay in between. The CDR3 is CAISTLGARSDTQYF. CDR3 nucleotide sequence: TGTGCCATCAGTACTCTGGGGGCGCGGTCCGATACGCAGTATTTT.

The V call is TRBV29-1, the J call TRBJ1-3; D is perhaps TRBD1 (6 bases). The CDR3 is 14 residues long. Deletions cut 8 bases from V and 2 bases from J, with 16 bases between. CDR1 is SQVTM and CDR2 is ANQGSEA in the germline V gene. The CDR3 coding sequence is TGCAGCTTTAACTTCAGGGGTACTGGAAACACCATATATTTT. Its translation is CSFNFRGTGNTIYF.

The V call is TRBV18, the J call TRBJ2-7, with D unresolved. With 6 bases removed from V and 7 bases from J, the gap between germline ends came to 10 bases. Germline V lookup: CDR1 KGHSH, CDR2 LQKENI. CDR3 size: 11 residues. CDR3 coding DNA: TGTGCCAGCTCGATTCGGTCTGAGCAGTACTTC. This translates into CASSIRSEQYF.

The chain uses TRBV30 and TRBJ1-3, with TRBD1 as a possible D gene (5 bases). Trimming cost V 0 bases and J 4 bases, with 10 bases left between them. The CDR3 has 14 amino acids. Germline V lookup: CDR1 GTSNPN, CDR2 SVGIG (reference sequence). CDR3 DNA: TGTGCCTGGAGTGTCGGGGGGGGAGGAAACACCATATATTTT. It translates to CAWSVGGGGNTIYF. Using reference TRBV30 and TRBJ1-3 for the parts outside the CDR3, the full variable domain is SQTIHQWPATLVQPVGSPLSLECTVEGTSNPNLYWYRQAAGRGLQLLFYSVGIGQISSEVPQNLSASRPQDRQFILSSKKLLLSDSGFYLCAWSVGGGGNTIYFGEGSWLTVV.

The chain recombines TRBV27 with TRBJ2-1; TRBD2 agrees at 7 bases. Germline CDR1 is MNHEY and CDR2 is SMNVEV (reference sequence). The CDR3 consists of 16 residues. The J segment lost 6 bases and the V segment lost 2 bases, leaving 10 bases of the junction unmatched. The CDR3 DNA is TGTGCCAGCAGTTTACTTATCAGCGGGAATGCCAATGAGCAGTTCTTC. Translating gives CASSLLISGNANEQFF.

The chain couples TRBV7-9 to TRBJ2-7; tentatively, D is TRBD2 (5 bases). There are 12 residues in the CDR3. Germline lookup yields CDR1 SEHNR and CDR2 FQNEAQ (reference sequence). V gave up 11 bases and J gave up 0 bases, with 11 bases separating them. For the CDR3, the DNA is TGTGCCGGAGGCCGTTCCTCCTACGAGCAGTACTTC. Residues: CAGGRSSYEQYF.